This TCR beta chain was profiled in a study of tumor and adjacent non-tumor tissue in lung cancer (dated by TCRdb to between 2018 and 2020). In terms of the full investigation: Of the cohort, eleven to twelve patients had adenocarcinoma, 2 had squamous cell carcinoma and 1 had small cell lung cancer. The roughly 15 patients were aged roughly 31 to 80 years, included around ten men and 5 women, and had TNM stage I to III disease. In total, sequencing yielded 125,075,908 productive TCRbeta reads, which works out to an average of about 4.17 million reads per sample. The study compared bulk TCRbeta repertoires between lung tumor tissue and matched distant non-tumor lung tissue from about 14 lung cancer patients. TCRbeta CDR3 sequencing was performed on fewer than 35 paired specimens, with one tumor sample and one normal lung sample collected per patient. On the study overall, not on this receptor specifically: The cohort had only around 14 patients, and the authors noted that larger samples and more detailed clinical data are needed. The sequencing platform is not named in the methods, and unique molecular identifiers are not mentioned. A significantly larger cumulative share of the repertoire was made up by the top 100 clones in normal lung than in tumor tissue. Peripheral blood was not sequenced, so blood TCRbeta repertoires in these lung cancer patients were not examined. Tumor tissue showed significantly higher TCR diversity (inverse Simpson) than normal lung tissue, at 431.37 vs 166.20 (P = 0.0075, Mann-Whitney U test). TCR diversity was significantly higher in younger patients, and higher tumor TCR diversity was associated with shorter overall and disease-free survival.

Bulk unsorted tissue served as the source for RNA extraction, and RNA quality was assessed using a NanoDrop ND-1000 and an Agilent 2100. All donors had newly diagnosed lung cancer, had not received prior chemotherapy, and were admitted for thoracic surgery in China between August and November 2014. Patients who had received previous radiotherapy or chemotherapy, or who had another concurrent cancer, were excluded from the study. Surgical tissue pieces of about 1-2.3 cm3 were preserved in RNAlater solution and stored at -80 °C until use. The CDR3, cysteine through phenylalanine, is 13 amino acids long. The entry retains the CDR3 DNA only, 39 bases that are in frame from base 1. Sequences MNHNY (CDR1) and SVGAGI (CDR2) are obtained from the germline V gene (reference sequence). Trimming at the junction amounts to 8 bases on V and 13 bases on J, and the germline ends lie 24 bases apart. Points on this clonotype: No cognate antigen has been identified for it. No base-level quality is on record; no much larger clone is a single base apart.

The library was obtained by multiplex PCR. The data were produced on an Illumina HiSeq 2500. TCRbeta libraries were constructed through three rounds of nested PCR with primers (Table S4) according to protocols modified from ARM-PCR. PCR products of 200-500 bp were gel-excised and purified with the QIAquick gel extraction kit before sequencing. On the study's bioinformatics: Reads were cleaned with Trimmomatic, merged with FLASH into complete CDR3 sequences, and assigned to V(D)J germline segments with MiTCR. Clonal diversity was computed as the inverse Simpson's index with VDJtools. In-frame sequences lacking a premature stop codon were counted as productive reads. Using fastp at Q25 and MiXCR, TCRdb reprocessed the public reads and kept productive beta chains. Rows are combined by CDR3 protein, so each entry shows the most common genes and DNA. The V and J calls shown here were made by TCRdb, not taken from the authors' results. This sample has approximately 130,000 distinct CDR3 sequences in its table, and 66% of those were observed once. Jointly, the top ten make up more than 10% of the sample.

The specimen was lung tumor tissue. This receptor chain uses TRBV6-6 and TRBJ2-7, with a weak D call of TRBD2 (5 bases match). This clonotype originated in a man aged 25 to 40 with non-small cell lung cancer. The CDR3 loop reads CASHRDSAYEHYF. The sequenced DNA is TGTGCCAGCCACCGGGATAGCGCCTACGAACACTACTTC.